What follows describes a single T cell receptor (beta chain). Antigen unknown. V was pared by 5 bases and J by 1 base, with 10 bases between. CDR3 length equals 14 residues. This entry belongs to a study of identical twins. Study-level points and caveats: Excess twin sharing in beta out-of-frame sequences was weaker. Conclusions came from cross-sectional statistical analysis, not from following the same donors. Invariant MAIT and iNKT cells could partly confound zero-insertion analyses.

Unique molecular identifiers were in the cDNA, with template-switch universal primer binding. Each CDR3 protein gets one entry after TCRdb re-called the 5' RACE reads with MiXCR. The table includes 1.5 million to 2 million distinct CDR3 sequences, under 35% detected once. The sequencing input was cord blood. This sequence was found in a newborn girl in good health. The chain joins TRBV12-3 or TRBV12-4 to TRBJ2-3; D is unclear. The CDR3 DNA sequence: TGTGCCAGCAGTGATCCGGACCGCACAGATACGCAGTATTTT. The encoded protein is CASSDPDRTDTQYF.